This T cell receptor beta chain emerged from a study of cytomegalovirus exposure and HLA in healthy donors. This PCR relied on a set of 60 Vbeta primers and 13 Jbeta primers. The repertoire was sequenced with immunoSEQ multiplex PCR; TCRdb's copy has only in-frame clones and lacks some. The sample gives approximately 200,000 clones, less than 85% of which show up once; under 5% is in the top ten. As regards this clone: Its antigen is still unknown.

The CDR3 runs 15 residues. Germline V lookup: CDR1 SGHDT, CDR2 YYEEEE. V was pared by 2 bases and J by 1 base, with 11 bases between. Findings and limits, study-wide: An analysis done earlier found most TCR beta V segments productive about 87% or about 30% of the time. A few CMV-associated chains proved CMV antigen-specific in vitro.

This clonotype was obtained from a young man in good health and CMV-seropositive. V and J are TRBV5-6 and TRBJ2-3, with TRBD2 as a possible D gene (5 bases). The sample taken for sequencing was PBMCs. The CDR3 sequence: CASSFAGVRTDTQYF. The CDR3 DNA reads as TGTGCCAGCAGCTTCGCCGGGGTCCGCACAGATACGCAGTATTTT.